This T cell receptor (beta chain) was identified in a study of shared clonotypes between healthy human individuals. On the study more broadly: Researchers drew samples from two women and a few men aged 18 to 49.

This clone was detected once. This CDR3 has 14 residues. Germline lookup yields CDR1 SEHNR and CDR2 FQNEAQ (reference sequence). V was clipped by 1 base and J by 9 bases, with 13 bases between them. The protocol was immunoSEQ multiplex PCR, while the TCRdb copy is restricted to in-frame clones and leaves out a portion. The sample contains 2 million or so clones, 90% to 95% of which appear only once. The V and J genes are TRBV7-9 and TRBJ2-4, with D perhaps being TRBD1 or TRBD2 (5 bases each). This TCR was recovered from a man in his late teens or twenties in good health. Material for sequencing was naive CD4+ T cells sorted from blood. Subset defined: CD45RA+ positively selected. The CDR3 region is CASSLDRTGSIQYF. The DNA for the CDR3 is TGTGCCAGCAGCTTAGACAGGACTGGATCCATTCAGTACTTC.